The present entry profiles one TCR beta chain with its context. Its antigen remains unidentified. Clones were sequenced by immunoSEQ multiplex PCR, and TCRdb holds only the in-frame ones, with some missing. The sample lists 110,000 or so clones, approximately 89% occurring once. This CDR3 comprises 16 residues. Losses at the gene ends were 5 bases for V and 2 bases for J; bases not matched to a gene: 9. Germline assignment: CDR1 SGHTA and CDR2 FQGTGA. The source of the sample is a study of T cell responses to AZD1222 COVID-19 vaccine. Study results and caveats: Seropositivity was recorded at baseline in only six AZD1222 recipients.

This TCR was recovered from an adult in good health. The specimen was peripheral blood, collected on day 0 of AZD1222 vaccination. The chain couples TRBV7-3 to TRBJ2-1; TRBD1 matches 7 bases. In DNA form, the CDR3 reads TGTGCCAGCAGCCCCCGGGCCGGGACAGCCTACAATGAGCAGTTCTTC. Amino acids: CASSPRAGTAYNEQFF.